Listed below are T cell receptor beta chains from one sample, sequenced in a study of early T cells in non-severe SARS-CoV-2 infection. TCRdb re-called the 5' RACE reads with MiXCR, one entry per CDR3 protein. This sample has fewer than 85,000 distinct CDR3 sequences, with roughly 15% found just once. Sequencing used whole blood. Receptors originate from an adult who was a healthcare worker with PCR-confirmed SARS-CoV-2 infection or an uninfected control (not recorded which). Each CDR3 is given with its conserved first and last residue. Fields, in order: J gene, V gene, clone size, D gene, CDR3 protein, CDR3 DNA. D genes are given only for firm matches. Size is stated for part of the rows, as once, few or many counts, or as a class when the clone is expanded.

TRBJ2-3,TRBV18,many,NA,CASSPATTSTDTQYF,TGTGCCAGCTCACCCGCGACCACCAGCACAGATACGCAGTATTTT
TRBJ2-5,TRBV12-3/TRBV12-4,many,NA,CASSPGGRTQETQYF,TGTGCCAGCAGCCCGGGGGGCCGAACACAAGAGACCCAGTACTTC
TRBJ1-4,TRBV5-1,NA,TRBD1,CASSSPGTGKEGEKLFF,TGCGCCAGCAGCTCCCCCGGGACAGGGAAAGAAGGAGAAAAACTGTTTTTT
TRBJ2-1,TRBV12-3/TRBV12-4,few,TRBD2,CASSLEALAGAYYNEQFF,TGTGCCAGCAGTTTAGAGGCCCTAGCGGGGGCGTACTACAATGAGCAGTTCTTC
TRBJ2-7,TRBV10-3,NA,TRBD2,CAISESMRRGGQTEQYF,TGTGCCATCAGTGAGTCGATGAGGCGGGGGGGCCAAACCGAGCAGTACTTC
TRBJ2-1,TRBV12-3/TRBV12-4,many,NA,CASSLGDRDF,TGTGCCAGCAGTTTAGGGGACCGGGACTTC
TRBJ2-7,TRBV3-1,few,NA,CASSQRGNEQYF,TGTGCCAGCAGCCAGAGGGGGAACGAGCAGTACTTC
TRBJ1-1,TRBV9,NA,NA,CASSGATGNTEAFF,TGTGCCAGCAGCGGGGCAACGGGGAACACTGAAGCTTTCTTT
TRBJ2-2,TRBV20-1,many,NA,CSAKGTGELFF,TGCAGTGCTAAAGGCACCGGGGAGCTGTTTTTT
TRBJ2-3,TRBV7-2,few,TRBD1,CASSDYAGGYTQYF,TGTGCCAGCAGCGATTATGCAGGGGGCTATACGCAGTATTTT
TRBJ2-2,TRBV5-1,many,NA,CASSLEGYTGELFF,TGCGCCAGCAGCTTGGAAGGGTACACCGGGGAGCTGTTTTTT
TRBJ2-7,TRBV18,NA,NA,CASSEISGISYEQYF,TGTGCCAGCTCAGAAATCAGCGGCATCTCCTACGAGCAGTACTTC
TRBJ2-1,TRBV29-1,NA,TRBD2,CSVGSGGYNEQFF,TGCAGCGTTGGGAGCGGGGGTTACAATGAGCAGTTCTTC
TRBJ2-1,TRBV30,NA,NA,CAWTGGNEQFF,TGTGCCTGGACCGGGGGCAATGAGCAGTTCTTC
TRBJ1-1,TRBV5-1,few,NA,CASSFKANTEAFF,TGCGCCAGCAGCTTTAAGGCGAACACTGAAGCTTTCTTT
TRBJ1-5,TRBV6-5,few,NA,CASTNGVAGPQHF,TGTGCCAGCACCAACGGGGTGGCGGGGCCCCAGCATTTT
TRBJ2-5,TRBV6-2/TRBV6-3,many,NA,CASSYRETQYF,TGTGCCAGCAGTTACAGGGAGACCCAGTACTTC
TRBJ2-3,TRBV14,many,TRBD2,CASSQWTSGGDTQYF,TGTGCCAGCAGCCAGTGGACTAGCGGGGGTGATACGCAGTATTTT
TRBJ2-1,TRBV12-3/TRBV12-4,few,TRBD2,CASSFGLAYNEQFF,TGTGCCAGCAGCTTTGGACTAGCCTACAATGAGCAGTTCTTC
TRBJ2-1,TRBV20-1,NA,TRBD2,CSARGPLGAGGYNEQFF,TGCAGTGCTAGAGGGCCCCTCGGCGCGGGGGGCTACAATGAGCAGTTCTTC
TRBJ2-5,TRBV15,few,TRBD1,CATSIEYRDRAQETQYF,TGTGCCACCAGCATCGAATACCGGGACAGGGCCCAAGAGACCCAGTACTTC
TRBJ2-7,TRBV30,few,NA,CAWSLGQDPTYEQYF,TGTGCCTGGAGTTTAGGCCAGGACCCCACCTACGAGCAGTACTTC
TRBJ1-5,TRBV11-2,many,NA,CASSPGSNNQPQHF,TGTGCCAGCAGCCCCGGGAGCAACAATCAGCCCCAGCATTTT
TRBJ1-1,TRBV7-9,NA,TRBD1,CASSLQGARSTEAFF,TGTGCCAGCAGCTTACAGGGGGCGCGGAGCACTGAAGCTTTCTTT
TRBJ1-5,TRBV7-9,many,TRBD1,CASSPRDSYQPQHF,TGTGCCAGCAGTCCTCGGGACAGCTATCAGCCCCAGCATTTT
TRBJ2-5,TRBV5-5,few,NA,CASSLEYSPVLTQYF,TGTGCCAGCAGCTTGGAGTACAGCCCTGTCCTGACCCAGTACTTC
TRBJ2-3,TRBV24-1,few,TRBD2,CATSEPTSGGVADTQYF,TGTGCCACCAGTGAACCGACTAGCGGGGGTGTCGCAGATACGCAGTATTTT
TRBJ1-5,TRBV11-2,many,NA,CASSLEGQGRVDSNQPQHF,TGTGCCAGCAGCTTAGAGGGCCAGGGCAGAGTTGATAGCAATCAGCCCCAGCATTTT
TRBJ1-1,TRBV7-2,NA,TRBD1,CASSHRTGVTEAFF,TGTGCCAGCAGTCATCGGACAGGGGTGACTGAAGCTTTCTTT
TRBJ2-7,TRBV3-1,few,NA,CASSLSSKSGEQYF,TGTGCCAGCAGCCTGTCTTCGAAAAGTGGCGAGCAGTACTTC
TRBJ2-2,TRBV19,many,TRBD1,CASRRGQGGTGELFF,TGTGCCAGTAGACGCGGACAGGGGGGAACCGGGGAGCTGTTTTTT
TRBJ1-2,TRBV19,many,NA,CASRPTGSGGYTF,TGTGCCAGTAGACCAACAGGCTCGGGCGGCTACACCTTC
TRBJ1-1,TRBV6-5,many,NA,CASSYYGEAFF,TGTGCCAGCAGTTACTACGGTGAAGCTTTCTTT
TRBJ2-3,TRBV10-2,few,TRBD2,CASRGGGPGDTQYF,TGCGCCAGCCGAGGCGGGGGGCCCGGAGATACGCAGTATTTT
TRBJ2-7,TRBV4-1,few,NA,CASSQGGGRAYEQYF,TGCGCCAGCAGCCAAGGAGGGGGTCGCGCCTACGAGCAGTACTTC
TRBJ2-3,TRBV5-6,many,NA,CASSLAGAVSTDTQYF,TGTGCCAGCAGCTTGGCCGGAGCGGTTAGCACAGATACGCAGTATTTT
TRBJ1-5,TRBV5-5,NA,NA,CASSLTEWTLGSQPQHF,TGTGCCAGCAGCCTAACAGAGTGGACACTCGGGAGTCAGCCCCAGCATTTT
TRBJ2-4,TRBV6-6,few,TRBD1,CASSGRTGDFQYF,TGTGCCAGCAGTGGCCGGACAGGGGATTTTCAGTACTTC
TRBJ2-1,TRBV7-2,few,NA,CASSEPGTGYNEQFF,TGTGCCAGCAGCGAACCAGGGACTGGCTACAATGAGCAGTTCTTC
TRBJ2-2,TRBV6-4,many,TRBD2,CASSALAGGNTGELFF,TGTGCCAGCAGTGCCCTAGCGGGGGGCAACACCGGGGAGCTGTTTTTT
TRBJ1-2,TRBV11-3,NA,NA,CASSLNGHGYTF,TGTGCCAGCAGCTTAAATGGACATGGCTACACCTTC
TRBJ2-2,TRBV12-3/TRBV12-4,few,TRBD2,CASRTGGVETGELFF,TGTGCCAGCAGGACTGGGGGGGTTGAGACCGGGGAGCTGTTTTTT
TRBJ2-1,TRBV7-9,many,NA,CASRTVDPRQFF,TGTGCCAGCAGAACGGTCGACCCAAGGCAGTTCTTC
TRBJ1-3,TRBV3-1,few,NA,CASETRRPSGNTIYF,TGTGCCAGTGAGACGAGGAGGCCCTCTGGAAACACCATATATTTT
TRBJ2-7,TRBV29-1,NA,TRBD1,CSVDGTGGNFEQYF,TGCAGCGTTGATGGTACAGGGGGCAACTTCGAGCAGTACTTC
TRBJ2-3,TRBV7-2,NA,NA,CASRTDYSTDTQYF,TGTGCCAGCAGGACCGACTATTCCACAGATACGCAGTATTTT
TRBJ2-3,TRBV12-3/TRBV12-4,NA,NA,CASAPGPIRDTQYF,TGTGCCAGCGCCCCAGGCCCGATCAGGGATACGCAGTATTTT
TRBJ2-7,TRBV11-2,many,TRBD2,CASSFSAGLGYEQYF,TGTGCCAGCAGCTTCTCAGCGGGGTTGGGTTACGAGCAGTACTTC
TRBJ2-2,TRBV6-1,many,TRBD1,CASIRTGGSGELFF,TGTGCCAGCATCAGGACAGGGGGATCCGGGGAGCTGTTTTTT
TRBJ2-3,TRBV7-2,many,NA,CASSSGLSTDTQYF,TGTGCCAGCAGCTCGGGACTCAGCACAGATACGCAGTATTTT
TRBJ2-7,TRBV19,many,NA,CASSIAGSSYEQYF,TGTGCCAGTAGTATAGCGGGGTCCTCCTACGAGCAGTACTTC
TRBJ1-1,TRBV25-1,NA,NA,CASSGRNTEAFF,TGTGCCAGCAGTGGGCGGAACACTGAAGCTTTCTTT
TRBJ2-5,TRBV7-2,NA,TRBD1,CASSLLRDRVETQYF,TGTGCCAGCAGCTTGTTGCGGGACAGGGTAGAGACCCAGTACTTC
TRBJ2-7,TRBV5-4,NA,TRBD2,CATNPSGNYEQYF,TGTGCCACCAATCCTAGCGGGAACTACGAGCAGTACTTC